Each of the 14 T cell receptor beta chains below was sequenced from the same sample in a study of persistence of HIV-infected CD4 T cells. Sequencing used immunoSEQ version 4 in survey mode. This table comes from immunoSEQ multiplex PCR, and its TCRdb copy is limited to in-frame clones, with some not included. The table includes about 32,000 clones, 70% detected once. The stimulus was an HIV-1 Gag 15-mer peptide pool, about 1 ug/peptide/mL. Responding CD4+ T cells were sorted by upregulation of both CD40 ligand and CD69. Their cognate antigens are unknown. The sequencing here drew on CD4+ T cells sorted from PBMCs after roughly 17-hour stimulation, taken from a patient who received antiretroviral therapy. These receptor sequences come from an adult man with HIV who was CMV-seropositive.

The chain has TRBV27 and TRBJ1-4, with 8 bases lining up with TRBD1. Per germline, CDR1 MNHEY and CDR2 SMNVEV (reference sequence). The CDR3 length is 17 residues. V shed 1 base and J 7 bases; nucleotides not matched to a gene: 11. CDR3 nucleotide sequence: TGTGCCAGCAGTTTATACCCGCAGGGGGCGGCGGGTGAAAAACTGTTTTTT. As protein: CASSLYPQGAAGEKLFF. The full variable domain, rest sourced from reference TRBV27 and TRBJ1-4, is EAQVTQNPRYLITVTGKKLTVTCSQNMNHEYMSWYRQDPGLGLRQIYYSMNVEVTDKGDVPEGYKVSRKEKRNFPLILESPSPNQTSLYFCASSLYPQGAAGEKLFFGSGTQLSVL.

In DNA, the CDR3 is TGTGCCAGCAGCCTGGGACAGGGGGCCACCCGAGGGAATCAGCCCCAGCATTTT. Protein: CASSLGQGATRGNQPQHF. The chain combines TRBV3-1 (or the pseudogene TRBV3-2) with TRBJ1-5; 12 bases align to TRBD1. The trim removed 4 bases at V and 4 bases at J, leaving 11 bases unmatched. The germline gives CDR1 LGHDT, CDR2 YNNKEL (reference sequence). The CDR3 spans 18 residues.

V usage is TRBV2 and J usage is TRBJ1-2, with D maybe TRBD1 (5 bases). V was cut by 7 bases and J by 4 bases, with 10 bases left in between. The CDR3 loop spans 12 amino acids. Looked up from germline, CDR1 is SNHLY and CDR2 is FYNNEI. Here the CDR3 reads CASNRGTYGYTF. CDR3 nucleotides: TGTGCCAGCAACCGGGGCACCTATGGCTACACCTTC.

This clone appeared a single time. The genes are TRBV3-1 (or the pseudogene TRBV3-2) and TRBJ1-5; D may be TRBD1 (5 bases). CDR3 length equals 14 residues. Deletions cut 1 base from V and 4 bases from J, with 8 bases between. Germline assignment: CDR1 LGHDT and CDR2 YNNKEL (reference sequence). The CDR3 bases are TGTGCCAGCAGCCAAGGGGACGGGAATCAGCCCCAGCATTTT. Amino acid sequence: CASSQGDGNQPQHF.

This clone is medium-sized by share. The V call is TRBV14, the J call TRBJ2-2, with TRBD2 matching 11 bases. CDR3 length: 18 amino acids. V dropped 0 bases and J dropped 3; count of bases not matched to a gene: 6. CDR1 is SGHDN and CDR2 is FVKESK in the germline V gene. The CDR3 DNA sequence: TGTGCCAGCAGCCAAGAAGGGCTAGCGGGGGGTCACACCGGGGAGCTGTTTTTT. Its translation is CASSQEGLAGGHTGELFF.

V usage is TRBV5-1 and J usage is TRBJ1-3; no clear D gene. Trimming cost V 2 bases and J 2 bases, with 11 bases left between them. The germline V gene encodes CDR1 SGHRS and CDR2 YFSETQ. This CDR3 spans 15 amino acids. The DNA of the CDR3 is TGCGCCAGCAGCTTAACCACAGACCCTGGAAACACCATATATTTT. This translates into CASSLTTDPGNTIYF.

The chain combines TRBV18 with TRBJ1-2; 10 bases are a match to TRBD1. Per germline, CDR1 KGHSH and CDR2 LQKENI. The CDR3 is 19 amino acids. The V segment lost 1 base and the J segment 0 bases; nucleotides outside the gene matches: 11. The DNA of the CDR3 is TGTGCCAGCTCACCACTAGTTCCGGGACAGGGGCCCTCTAACTATGGCTACACCTTC. It is translated as CASSPLVPGQGPSNYGYTF.

V and J are TRBV3-1 (or the pseudogene TRBV3-2) and TRBJ1-2; weak D call: TRBD1 (6 bases). The V gene's germline CDR1 is LGHDT and CDR2 YNNKEL (reference sequence). V was pared by 10 bases and J by 5 bases, with 14 bases between. The CDR3 has 12 amino acids. The CDR3 region has the DNA TGTGCCACCGAGGGGGGATCATATGGCTACACCTTC. Protein sequence: CATEGGSYGYTF.

This chain connects TRBV27 to TRBJ1-2; 10 positions agree with TRBD1. Germline loops: CDR1 MNHEY, CDR2 SMNVEV (reference sequence). The CDR3 is 14 residues long. V lost 6 bases and J lost 9; bases outside the gene matches: 10. CDR3 residues: CASRPSGTGESYTF. In DNA, the CDR3 is TGTGCCAGCAGGCCTTCCGGGACAGGGGAAAGCTACACCTTC.

This clone was counted a single time. The chain links TRBV9 to TRBJ2-7; perhaps TRBD1 as D (5 bases). The ends were cut back, 0 bases at V and 0 bases at J, with 13 bases in the middle. This CDR3 is built from 16 residues. The germline V gene encodes CDR1 SGDLS and CDR2 YYNGEE. The CDR3 protein is CASSVAERGPSYEQYF. The CDR3 DNA follows: TGTGCCAGCAGCGTAGCGGAAAGGGGTCCCTCCTACGAGCAGTACTTC.

The V call is TRBV9, the J call TRBJ1-1, with TRBD1 matching over 9 bases. The V segment lost 4 bases and the J segment 5 bases; nucleotides outside the gene matches: 9. Germline lookup yields CDR1 SGDLS and CDR2 YYNGEE. The CDR3 contains 15 residues. The CDR3 sequence is CASSPTGTGRTEAFF. As DNA, the CDR3 is TGTGCCAGCAGCCCAACCGGGACAGGGAGAACTGAAGCTTTCTTT.

The genes are TRBV6-2 or TRBV6-3 and TRBJ1-6; D gene uncertain. Germline CDR1 is MNHEY and CDR2 is SVGEGT. The CDR3 extends over 19 amino acids. V dropped 2 bases and J dropped 0 bases, with 17 bases sitting between them. The CDR3 DNA follows: TGTGCCAGCAGTTACAACCTAGGCCGGGTTAGCTCCTATAATTCACCCCTCCACTTT. This gives the protein CASSYNLGRVSSYNSPLHF.

The chain combines TRBV2 with TRBJ2-7; the match to TRBD1 covers 7 bases. Trimming removed 6 bases from V and 5 bases from J; junction bases left unmatched: 4. This CDR3 has 12 amino acids. Per the germline V gene, CDR1 is SNHLY and CDR2 is FYNNEI. The CDR3 nucleotides are TGTGCCAGCAGGATACAGGGGAACGAGCAGTACTTC. The encoded protein is CASRIQGNEQYF. Based on the CDR3 plus reference TRBV2 and TRBJ2-7, the full variable domain is EPEVTQTPSHQVTQMGQEVILRCVPISNHLYFYWYRQILGQKVEFLVSFYNNEISEKSEIFDDQFSVERPDGSNFTLKIRSTKLEDSAMYFCASRIQGNEQYFGPGTRLTVT.

The count of this clone is one. The gene calls are TRBV2 and TRBJ2-2, with 7 bases that match TRBD1. The CDR3 is made up of 14 amino acids. The V gene end was trimmed by 7 bases and the J gene end by 2 bases; junction bases not matched to a gene: 4. CDR1 SNHLY and CDR2 FYNNEI come from the germline V gene. The CDR3 nucleotides are TGTGCCAGCAACGGACAGGCCAACACCGGGGAGCTGTTTTTT. This gives the protein CASNGQANTGELFF.